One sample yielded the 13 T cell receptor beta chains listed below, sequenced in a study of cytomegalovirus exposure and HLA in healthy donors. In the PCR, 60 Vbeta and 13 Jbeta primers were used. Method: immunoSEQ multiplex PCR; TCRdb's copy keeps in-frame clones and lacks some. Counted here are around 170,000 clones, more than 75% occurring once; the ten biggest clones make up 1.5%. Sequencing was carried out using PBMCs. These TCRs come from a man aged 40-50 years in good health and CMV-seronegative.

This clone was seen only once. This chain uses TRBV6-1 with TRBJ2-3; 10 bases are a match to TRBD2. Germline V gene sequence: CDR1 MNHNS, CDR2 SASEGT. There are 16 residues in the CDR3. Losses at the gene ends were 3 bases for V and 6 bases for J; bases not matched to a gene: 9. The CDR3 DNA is TGTGCCAGCAGTGAGCGAGCGGGGGGGTACACGGATACGCAGTATTTT. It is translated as CASSERAGGYTDTQYF.

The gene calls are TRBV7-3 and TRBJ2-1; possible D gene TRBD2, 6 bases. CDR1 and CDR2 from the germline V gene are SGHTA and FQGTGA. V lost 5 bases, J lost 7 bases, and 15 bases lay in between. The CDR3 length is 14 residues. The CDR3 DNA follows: TGTGCCAGCAGCCTTACTAGCTTGGATAATGAGCAGTTCTTC. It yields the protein CASSLTSLDNEQFF.

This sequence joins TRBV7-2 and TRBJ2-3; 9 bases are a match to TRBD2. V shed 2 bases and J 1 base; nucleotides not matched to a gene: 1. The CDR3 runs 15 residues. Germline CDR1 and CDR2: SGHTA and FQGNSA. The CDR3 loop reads CASSLQRGGTDTQYF. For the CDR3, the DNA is TGTGCCAGCAGCTTACAGCGGGGGGGCACAGATACGCAGTATTTT.

CDR3 sequence: CASSLGTGGNEQYF. CDR3 DNA: TGTGCCAGCAGTTTAGGGACAGGGGGTAACGAGCAGTACTTC. The chain recombines TRBV28 with TRBJ2-7; 11 nucleotides line up with TRBD1. The CDR3 spans 14 residues. With 2 bases clipped from V and 5 bases from J, the junction kept 2 bases outside the gene matches. Germline V gene lookup returns CDR1 MDHEN and CDR2 SYDVKM.

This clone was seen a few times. For the CDR3, the DNA is TGTGCCAGTAGTATAGGGGGCTACAATGGCTACACCTTC. Protein sequence: CASSIGGYNGYTF. This chain links TRBV19 with TRBJ1-2, with D possibly matching TRBD1 (5 bases). V dropped 1 base and J dropped 6 bases, with 9 bases sitting between them. Germline values: CDR1 LNHDA, CDR2 SQIVND (reference sequence). The CDR3 is 13 amino acids.

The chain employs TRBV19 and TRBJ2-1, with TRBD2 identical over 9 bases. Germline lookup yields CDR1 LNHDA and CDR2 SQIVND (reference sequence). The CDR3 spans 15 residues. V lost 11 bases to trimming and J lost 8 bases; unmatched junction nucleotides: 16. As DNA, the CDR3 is TGTGCCTCTGCCCCCTTGGCGGGGGGGCTCGATGAGCAGTTCTTC. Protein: CASAPLAGGLDEQFF.

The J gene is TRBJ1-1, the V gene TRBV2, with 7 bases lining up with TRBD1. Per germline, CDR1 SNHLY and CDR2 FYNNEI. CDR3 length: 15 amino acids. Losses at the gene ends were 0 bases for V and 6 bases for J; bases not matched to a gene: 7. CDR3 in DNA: TGTGCCAGCAGTGAAGCGGGACAGCAGAGCCCTGAAGCTTTCTTT. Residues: CASSEAGQQSPEAFF.

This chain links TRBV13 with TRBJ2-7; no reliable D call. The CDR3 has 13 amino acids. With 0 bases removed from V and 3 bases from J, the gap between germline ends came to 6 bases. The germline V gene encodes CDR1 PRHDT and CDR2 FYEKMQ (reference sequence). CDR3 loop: CASSLGQNYEQYF. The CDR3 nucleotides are TGTGCCAGCAGCTTAGGGCAGAACTACGAGCAGTACTTC.

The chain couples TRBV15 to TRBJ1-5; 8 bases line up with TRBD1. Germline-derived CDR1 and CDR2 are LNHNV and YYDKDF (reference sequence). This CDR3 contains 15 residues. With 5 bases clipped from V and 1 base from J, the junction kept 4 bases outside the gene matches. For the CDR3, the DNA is TGTGCCACCAGCGACACAGGGGGGAGCAATCAGCCCCAGCATTTT. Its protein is CATSDTGGSNQPQHF.

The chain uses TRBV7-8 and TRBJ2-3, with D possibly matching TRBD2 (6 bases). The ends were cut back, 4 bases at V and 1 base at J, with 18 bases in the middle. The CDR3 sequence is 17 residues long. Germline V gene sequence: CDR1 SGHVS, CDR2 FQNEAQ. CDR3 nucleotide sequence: TGTGCCAGCAGCTCATTGATGGACTCGGGGGGCACAGATACGCAGTATTTT. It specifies CASSSLMDSGGTDTQYF.

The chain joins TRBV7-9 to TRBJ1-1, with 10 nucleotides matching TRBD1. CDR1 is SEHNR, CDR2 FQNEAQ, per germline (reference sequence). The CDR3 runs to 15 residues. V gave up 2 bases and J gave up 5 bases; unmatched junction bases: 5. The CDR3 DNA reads TGTGCCAGCAGCTTATTGAGGACAGGGGGAACTGAAGCTTTCTTT. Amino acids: CASSLLRTGGTEAFF.

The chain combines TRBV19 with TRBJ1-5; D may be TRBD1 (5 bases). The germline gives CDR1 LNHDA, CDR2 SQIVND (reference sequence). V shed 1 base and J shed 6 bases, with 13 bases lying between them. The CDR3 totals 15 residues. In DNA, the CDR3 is TGTGCCAGTAGTATAGGTCACACAGGCGGTCAGCCCCAGCATTTT. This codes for CASSIGHTGGQPQHF. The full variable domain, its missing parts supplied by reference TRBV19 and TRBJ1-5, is DGGITQSPKYLFRKEGQNVTLSCEQNLNHDAMYWYRQDPGQGLRLIYYSQIVNDFQKGDIAEGYSVSREKKESFPLTVTSAQKNPTAFYLCASSIGHTGGQPQHFGDGTRLSIL.

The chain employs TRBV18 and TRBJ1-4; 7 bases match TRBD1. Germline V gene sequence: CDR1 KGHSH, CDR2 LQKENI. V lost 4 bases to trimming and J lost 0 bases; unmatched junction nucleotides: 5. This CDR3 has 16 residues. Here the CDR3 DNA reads TGTGCCAGCTCACTCGACAGGGCTTCAACTAATGAAAAACTGTTTTTT. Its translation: CASSLDRASTNEKLFF. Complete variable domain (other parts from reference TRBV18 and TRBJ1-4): NAGVMQNPRHLVRRRGQEARLRCSPMKGHSHVYWYRQLPEEGLKFMVYLQKENIIDESGMPKERFSAEFPKEGPSILRIQQVVRGDSAAYFCASSLDRASTNEKLFFGSGTQLSVL.